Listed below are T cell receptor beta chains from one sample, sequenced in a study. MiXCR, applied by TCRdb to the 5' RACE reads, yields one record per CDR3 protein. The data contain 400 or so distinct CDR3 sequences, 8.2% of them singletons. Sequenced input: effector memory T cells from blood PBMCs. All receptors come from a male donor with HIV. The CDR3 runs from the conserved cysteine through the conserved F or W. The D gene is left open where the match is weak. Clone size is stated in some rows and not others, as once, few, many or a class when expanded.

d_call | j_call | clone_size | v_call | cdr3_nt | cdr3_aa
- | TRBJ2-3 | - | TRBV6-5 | TGTGCCAGCAAAATACACCAAGGAGCTAGCACAGATACGCAGTATTTT | CASKIHQGASTDTQYF
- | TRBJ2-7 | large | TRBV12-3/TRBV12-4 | TGTGCCAGCAGTTTTTTACGGCCCCCGGGCGAGCATTACTTC | CASSFLRPPGEHYF
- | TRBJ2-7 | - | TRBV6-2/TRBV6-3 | TGTGCCAGCAGTTACCGGAGGGGGATCTACGAGCAGTACTTC | CASSYRRGIYEQYF
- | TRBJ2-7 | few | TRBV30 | TGTGCCTGGAGCGGGAGCCGGGACTGGATCTCCTACGAGCAGTACTTC | CAWSGSRDWISYEQYF
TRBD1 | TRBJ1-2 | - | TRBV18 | TGTGCCAGCTCGCCCAACCAGGGGGCGAACTATGGCTACACCTTC | CASSPNQGANYGYTF
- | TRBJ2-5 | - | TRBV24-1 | TGTGCCACCAGTGACGGGGGCAAAGAGACCCAGTACTTC | CATSDGGKETQYF
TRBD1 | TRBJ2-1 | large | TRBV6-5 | TGTGCCAGCAGTTACTTTGGGACAGGGAGAGATGAGCAGTTCTTC | CASSYFGTGRDEQFF
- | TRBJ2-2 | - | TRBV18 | TGTGCCAGCTCACCATTTATGGGGAACACCGGGGAGCTGTTTTTT | CASSPFMGNTGELFF
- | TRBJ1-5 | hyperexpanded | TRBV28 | TGTGCCAGCAGAGTGGACGGAAATCAGCCCCAGCATTTT | CASRVDGNQPQHF
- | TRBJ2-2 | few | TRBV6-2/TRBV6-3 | TGTGCCAGCAGGGGACTCTTTTTGGGATCCGGGGAGCTGTTTTTT | CASRGLFLGSGELFF
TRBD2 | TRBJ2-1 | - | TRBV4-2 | TGTGCCAGCAGCCAAGGCGAGGGACTAGAGCGTTTGGGGCAGTTCTTC | CASSQGEGLERLGQFF
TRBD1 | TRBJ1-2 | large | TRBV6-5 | TGTGCCAGCAGTTACGAGACAGGGGATGGCTACACCTTC | CASSYETGDGYTF
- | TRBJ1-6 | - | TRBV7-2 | TGTGCCAGCAGTCCCACAGGATTTTGGAATTCACCCCTCCACTTT | CASSPTGFWNSPLHF
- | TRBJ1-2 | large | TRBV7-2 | TGTGCCAGCAGCCCCGACAGTAACTATGGCTACACCTTC | CASSPDSNYGYTF
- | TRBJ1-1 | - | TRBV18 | TGTGCCAGCTCACCCGGACACAACATGAACACTGAAGCTTTCTTT | CASSPGHNMNTEAFF
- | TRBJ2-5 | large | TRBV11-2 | TGTGCCAGCAGCCAAGGGGTGAATATGGCCCAGTACTTC | CASSQGVNMAQYF
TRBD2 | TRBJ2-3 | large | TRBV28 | TGTGCCAGTGTGGCGGGAGGGACCACAGATACGCAGTATTTT | CASVAGGTTDTQYF
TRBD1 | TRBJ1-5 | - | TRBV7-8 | TGTGCCAACAGCTTAGGAGAGACAGGGCCAAAGCATTTT | CANSLGETGPKHF
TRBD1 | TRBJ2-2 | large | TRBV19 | TGTGCCAGTAGCCCGGGACAGGTCAACACCGGGGAGCTGTTTTTT | CASSPGQVNTGELFF
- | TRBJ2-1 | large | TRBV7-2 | TGTGCCAGCAGCTTACAGGGCGGAGACAATGAGCAGTTCTTC | CASSLQGGDNEQFF
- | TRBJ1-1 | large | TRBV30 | TGTGCCTGGAGTCAGGCTGAAGCTTTCTTT | CAWSQAEAFF
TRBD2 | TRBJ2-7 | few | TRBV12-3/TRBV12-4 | TGTGCCAGCAGTTTACTAGCGGGAGCCTACGAGCAGTACTTC | CASSLLAGAYEQYF
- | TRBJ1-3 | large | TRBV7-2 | TGTGCCAGCAGCTTTTATGGGAACACCATATATTTT | CASSFYGNTIYF
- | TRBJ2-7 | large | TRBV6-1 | TGTGCCAGCAGTACCTACTACGGCGACGGGTACGAGCAGTACTTC | CASSTYYGDGYEQYF
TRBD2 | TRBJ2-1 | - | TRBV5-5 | TGTGCCAGCAGCTTGGATGGGGCGGGAGGCCTCTACAATGAACAGTTCTTC | CASSLDGAGGLYNEQFF
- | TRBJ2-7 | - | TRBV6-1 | TGTGCCAGCATGTCCGGGACCAACTACGAGCAGTACTTC | CASMSGTNYEQYF
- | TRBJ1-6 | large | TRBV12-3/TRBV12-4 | TGTGCCAGCAGTTTCCGACAGACAACCTATAATTCACCCCTCCACTTT | CASSFRQTTYNSPLHF
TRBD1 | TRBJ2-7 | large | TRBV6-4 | TGTGCCAGCCCGACAGGGATAGTTCTGTGCGAGCAGTACTTC | CASPTGIVLCEQYF
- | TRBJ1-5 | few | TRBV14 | TGTGCCAGCTCAATCTCCCCGGTCGGGGGCGGCAATCAGCCCCAGCATTTT | CASSISPVGGGNQPQHF
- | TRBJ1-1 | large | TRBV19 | TGTGCCAGTAGTATGGGGCCCTCGACCTTGAACACTGAAGCTTTCTTT | CASSMGPSTLNTEAFF
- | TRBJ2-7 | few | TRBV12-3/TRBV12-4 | TGTGCCAGCAGTTCACTCCGGGATGGGATCCACGAGCAGTACTTC | CASSSLRDGIHEQYF
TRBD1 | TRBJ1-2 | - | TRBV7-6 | TGTGCCAGCAGCTTACAGTCGACAGGGGTCGGCGGCGACACCTTC | CASSLQSTGVGGDTF